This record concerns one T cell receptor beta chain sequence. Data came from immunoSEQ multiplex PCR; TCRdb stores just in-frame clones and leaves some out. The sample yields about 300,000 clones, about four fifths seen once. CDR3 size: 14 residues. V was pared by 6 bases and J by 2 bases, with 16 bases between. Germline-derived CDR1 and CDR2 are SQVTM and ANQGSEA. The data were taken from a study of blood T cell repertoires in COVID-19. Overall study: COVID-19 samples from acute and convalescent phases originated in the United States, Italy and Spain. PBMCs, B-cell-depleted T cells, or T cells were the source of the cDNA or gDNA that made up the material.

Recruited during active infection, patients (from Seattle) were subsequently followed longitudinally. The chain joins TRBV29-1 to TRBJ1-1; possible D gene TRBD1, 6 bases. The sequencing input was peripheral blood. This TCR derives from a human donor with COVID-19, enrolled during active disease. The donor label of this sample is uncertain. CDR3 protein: CSVWETGLNTEAFF. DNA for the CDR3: TGCAGCGTCTGGGAGACAGGCCTTAACACTGAAGCTTTCTTT.